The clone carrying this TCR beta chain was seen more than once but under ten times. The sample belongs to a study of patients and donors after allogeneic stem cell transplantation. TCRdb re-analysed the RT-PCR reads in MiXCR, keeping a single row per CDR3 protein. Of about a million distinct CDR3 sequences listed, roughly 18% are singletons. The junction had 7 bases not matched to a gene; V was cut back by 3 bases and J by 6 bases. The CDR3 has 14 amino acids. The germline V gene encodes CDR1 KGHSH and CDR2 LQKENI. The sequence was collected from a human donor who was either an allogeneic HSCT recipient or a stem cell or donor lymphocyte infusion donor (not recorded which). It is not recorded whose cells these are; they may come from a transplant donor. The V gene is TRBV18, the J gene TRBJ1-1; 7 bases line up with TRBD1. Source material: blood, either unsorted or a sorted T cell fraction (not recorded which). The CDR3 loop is CASSPQQGLPEAFF. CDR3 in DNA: TGTGCCAGCTCACCCCAACAGGGGCTACCTGAAGCTTTCTTT.